This T cell receptor beta chain stems from a study of metastatic and nonmetastatic thyroid tumors. About the research overall: Repertoires of blood and of tissue (tumor or nodule) from malignant and benign thyroid patients were compared. Study results and limitations: Relative to benign nodules, malignant thyroid tumors were reportedly characterized by significantly elevated TCR beta diversity in blood and tumor.

This clone has just a few counts. Its antigen is currently unknown. All patients reached thyroid surgery having received no treatment beforehand. V trimming: 3 bases; J trimming: 0 bases; junction bases outside the gene matches: 7. The CDR3 contains 17 residues. How the authors handled the data: The authors used CDR3 differences across clinicopathological groups to build a distant-metastasis classifier for papillary thyroid cancer. TCRdb reassembled clones from the PCR reads with MiXCR. TCRdb's processing, not the authors', yielded these V and J calls. The top ten hold more than 7.5% of the sample, which has about 45,000 clones, roughly 3.2% seen once.

The specimen sequenced was blood. The chain employs TRBV12-3 or TRBV12-4 and TRBJ2-2; 7 nucleotides agree with TRBD1. The sequence was collected from a female donor with papillary thyroid cancer or a benign thyroid nodule (not recorded which). Some clones in this sample may be carry-over from other donors' samples. The CDR3 reads CASSFDKTGTNTGELFF. The CDR3 DNA follows: TGTGCCAGCAGTTTCGATAAGACAGGGACGAACACCGGGGAGCTGTTTTTT.